The clone carrying this TCR beta chain has more than one count but fewer than ten. As yet, its antigen is unknown. Germline V CDR1 and CDR2: DFQATT, SNEGSKA (reference sequence). The V gene lost 6 bases and the J gene lost 2 bases, with 11 bases spanning the gap. CDR3 length: 12 residues. TCRdb called the RT-PCR reads again in MiXCR, with one record for every CDR3 protein. Here the sample spans around 470,000 distinct CDR3 sequences, approximately 7.7% being singletons. The source of the sample is a study of response to subunit inactivated influenza vaccine. Findings and limits, study-wide: New T cells are recruited in small numbers by each seasonal influenza vaccination, according to the authors' suggestion.

The sample here was PBMCs from blood, taken 23 to 25 months after vaccination. The gene calls are TRBV20-1 and TRBJ2-7; possibly TRBD2 for D (5 bases). The TCR comes from a man between 50 and 70 years old who received an inactivated influenza vaccine. The DNA of the CDR3 is TGCAGTGCCGGAGTACTAGCCTACGAGCAGTACTTC. Translation: CSAGVLAYEQYF.